These 17 T cell receptor beta chains originate from one sample sequenced in a study of OX40 agonist ivuxolimab in advanced cancers. Sequencing used immunoSEQ multiplex PCR; TCRdb keeps in-frame clones, though not all of them. The table has 75,000 to 100,000 clones, around 86% seen once; the top ten hold around 2%. Source: CD4+ or CD8+ T cells sorted from blood, taken in a trial of the OX40 agonist ivuxolimab. The origin of the receptors is an adult with an advanced solid tumor such as melanoma, head and neck, liver or kidney cancer.

The rearrangement links TRBV5-6 to TRBJ2-2; no clear D gene. The V gene's germline CDR1 is SGHDT and CDR2 YYEEEE. This CDR3 has 17 residues. Trimming took 1 base from V and 2 from J, leaving 15 bases between them. The CDR3 DNA reads TGTGCCAGCAGCTTGCTTTCGGGTGGGGTAAACACCGGGGAGCTGTTTTTT. It codes for CASSLLSGGVNTGELFF.

The table lists this clone with a few counts. This chain connects TRBV5-1 to TRBJ2-5, with D possibly TRBD1 on 5 matching bases. V gave up 1 base and J gave up 5 bases, with 15 bases separating them. CDR1 is SGHRS and CDR2 is YFSETQ in the germline V gene. This CDR3 region has 15 residues. The CDR3 reads CASSLTGQGMETQYF. CDR3 nucleotides: TGCGCCAGCAGCTTGACAGGACAAGGGATGGAGACCCAGTACTTC.

The genes are TRBV5-4 and TRBJ1-1, with D uncertain. Trimming pared 4 bases from V and 7 bases from J, leaving 11 bases between. The CDR3 length is 12 residues. Germline CDR1 reads SGHNT; CDR2 reads YYREEE (reference sequence). CDR3 protein: CASSARGGEAFF. In DNA form, the CDR3 reads TGTGCCAGCAGCGCTCGTGGCGGTGAAGCTTTCTTT.

This rearrangement joins TRBV29-1 to TRBJ2-1; D gene uncertain. V dropped 0 bases and J dropped 9 bases, with 12 bases sitting between them. The germline CDR1 and CDR2 sequences are SQVTM and ANQGSEA. This CDR3 has 13 residues. CDR3 residues: CSVEDVLVTEQFF. The DNA of the CDR3 is TGCAGCGTTGAAGACGTTCTGGTCACTGAGCAGTTCTTC.

Here the CDR3 reads CASSTQPRLAGGPNTGELFF. In nucleotides, the CDR3 is TGTGCCAGCAGCACCCAACCTCGACTAGCGGGAGGCCCGAACACCGGGGAGCTGTTTTTT. The V call is TRBV7-3, the J call TRBJ2-2; 13 bases line up with TRBD2. Per germline, CDR1 SGHTA and CDR2 FQGTGA. CDR3 size: 20 residues. With V trimmed by 5 bases and J by 0 bases, 12 bases remained unmatched. The entire variable domain, with the rest obtained from reference TRBV7-3 and TRBJ2-2, is as follows: GAGVSQTPSNKVTEKGKYVELRCDPISGHTALYWYRQSLGQGPEFLIYFQGTGAADDSGLPNDRFFAVRPEGSVSTLKIQRTERGDSAVYLCASSTQPRLAGGPNTGELFFGEGSRLTVL.

The V and J genes are TRBV9 and TRBJ2-5; D may be TRBD1 or TRBD2 (5 bases each). Germline CDR1 SGDLS, CDR2 YYNGEE. Trimming took off 0 bases at V and 4 bases at J, with 22 bases between the two ends. The CDR3 is made up of 18 amino acids. The CDR3, as DNA: TGTGCCAGCAGCGTAGATTACCGGGGCAGGGTAACTCGAGAGACCCAGTACTTC. Translated: CASSVDYRGRVTRETQYF.

CDR3 protein: CASSLVGNVGTIYF. Here the CDR3 DNA reads TGTGCCAGCAGCTTGGTAGGGAACGTGGGCACCATATATTTT. The V call is TRBV5-6, the J call TRBJ1-3, with D hard to call. The CDR3 spans 14 residues. Germline V gene lookup returns CDR1 SGHDT and CDR2 YYEEEE. V lost 0 bases to trimming and J lost 9 bases, with 13 bases between them.

The chain combines TRBV5-1 with TRBJ2-5, with 7 bases that match TRBD2. Germline V lookup: CDR1 SGHRS, CDR2 YFSETQ. This CDR3 has 13 residues. The junction had 5 bases not matched to a gene; V was cut back by 4 bases and J by 5 bases. CDR3: CASSPQGGETQYF. CDR3 sequence (DNA): TGCGCCAGCAGCCCGCAGGGAGGGGAGACCCAGTACTTC.

V and J are TRBV5-3 and TRBJ2-1; TRBD1 matches at 9 bases. TRBV5-3 is recorded as an ORF, its role being uncertain. V shed 5 bases and J 7 bases; nucleotides not matched to a gene: 10. The CDR3 extends over 15 amino acids. CDR3 in amino acids: CARRPTGTGRNEQFF. The CDR3, as DNA: TGTGCCAGAAGACCGACCGGGACAGGGAGAAATGAGCAGTTCTTC.

V gene TRBV15 combines with J gene TRBJ2-1; D is unresolved. This CDR3 is 15 amino acids long. V lost 0 bases to trimming and J lost 7 bases, with 13 bases between them. The V gene's germline CDR1 is LNHNV and CDR2 YYDKDF (reference sequence). The CDR3 nucleotides read TGTGCCACCAGCAGAGACACCGTTCCTAGGAATGAGCAGTTCTTC. Its protein product is CATSRDTVPRNEQFF. Combining the CDR3 with reference TRBV15 and TRBJ2-1 gives the whole variable domain DAMVIQNPRYQVTQFGKPVTLSCSQTLNHNVMYWYQQKSSQAPKLLFHYYDKDFNNEADTPDNFQSRRPNTSFCFLDIRSPGLGDTAMYLCATSRDTVPRNEQFFGPGTRLTVL.

The chain carries TRBV11-2 and TRBJ1-2; 8 nucleotides align to TRBD1. Germline V gives CDR1 SGHAT, CDR2 FQNNGV. This CDR3 spans 15 amino acids. V lost 4 bases, J lost 2 bases, and 6 bases stayed unmatched. The CDR3 DNA reads as TGTGCCAGCAGCTCATCAGGGGGCTTCAACTATGGCTACACCTTC. It translates to CASSSSGGFNYGYTF. The variable domain in full, with the rest retrieved from reference TRBV11-2 and TRBJ1-2, is EAGVAQSPRYKIIEKRQSVAFWCNPISGHATLYWYQQILGQGPKLLIQFQNNGVVDDSQLPKDRFSAERLKGVDSTLKIQPAKLEDSAVYLCASSSSGGFNYGYTFGSGTRLTVV.

This sequence joins TRBV11-2 and TRBJ1-4; D may be TRBD1 (5 bases). CDR1 SGHAT and CDR2 FQNNGV come from the germline V gene. The germline V and J ends were trimmed by 3 bases and 16 bases, with 12 bases remaining between them. The CDR3 is 11 residues long. CDR3 sequence: CASSLAGRAFF. In DNA, the CDR3 is TGTGCCAGCAGCTTGGCGGGACGGGCGTTTTTT.

This clone occurred once. J is TRBJ2-4 and V is TRBV2; TRBD1 or TRBD2 may be the D gene (5 bases each). Trimming stripped 6 bases from V and 6 bases from J, with 9 bases between. The CDR3 has 12 residues. Germline CDR1 is SNHLY and CDR2 is FYNNEI. The CDR3 DNA reads TGTGCCAGCAGGAGAGGGGCAAACATTCAGTACTTC. As protein: CASRRGANIQYF.

The rearrangement links TRBV19 to TRBJ2-4; 9 bases fit TRBD2. The V gene end was trimmed by 5 bases and the J gene end by 0 bases; junction bases not matched to a gene: 14. Germline V lookup: CDR1 LNHDA, CDR2 SQIVND (reference sequence). The CDR3 consists of 19 residues. The CDR3, as DNA: TGTGCCAGTAGTGCAGACCCCGGGACTAGCATGGAAGCCAAAAACATTCAGTACTTC. This codes for CASSADPGTSMEAKNIQYF.

The chain has TRBV5-4 and TRBJ2-7; tentative D call: TRBD2 (5 bases). CDR1 is SGHNT, CDR2 YYREEE, per germline (reference sequence). This CDR3 contains 16 residues. Trimming took off 0 bases at V and 3 bases at J, with 16 bases between the two ends. The CDR3 protein is CASSLDGSGSSYEQYF. CDR3 nucleotide sequence: TGTGCCAGCAGCTTGGATGGGTCGGGAAGTAGCTACGAGCAGTACTTC. The variable domain in full, with the rest retrieved from reference TRBV5-4 and TRBJ2-7, is ETGVTQSPTHLIKTRGQQVTLRCSSQSGHNTVSWYQQALGQGPQFIFQYYREEENGRGNFPPRFSGLQFPNYSSELNVNALELDDSALYLCASSLDGSGSSYEQYFGPGTRLTVT.

The rearrangement joins TRBV9 to TRBJ2-3; tentative D call: TRBD1 (6 bases). Trimming stripped 4 bases from V and 1 base from J, with 13 bases between. The CDR3 spans 15 residues. CDR1 SGDLS and CDR2 YYNGEE come from the germline V gene. The CDR3 coding sequence is TGTGCCAGCAGCCCTGGGGGCAGGGGCACAGATACGCAGTATTTT. The encoded protein is CASSPGGRGTDTQYF.

As for this clone: Within the sample, other DNA sequences also encode this same CDR3. The CDR3 loop reads CASSLLGYGYTF. Written as DNA, the CDR3 is TGCGCCAGCAGCTTACTGGGTTATGGCTACACCTTC. The chain recombines TRBV5-1 with TRBJ1-2; D remains ambiguous. V lost 2 bases to trimming and J lost 5 bases, with 7 bases between them. Germline loops: CDR1 SGHRS, CDR2 YFSETQ. The CDR3 runs to 12 residues.